Below are 25 T cell receptor beta chains sequenced from a single sample in a study of cytomegalovirus exposure and HLA in healthy donors. A multiplex PCR was run with 60 Vbeta primers and 13 Jbeta primers. Profiling relied on immunoSEQ multiplex PCR, and the TCRdb table lists in-frame clones only, not all of them. The sample contains about 120,000 clones, roughly a tenth of which appear only once. The sequenced material came from PBMCs. The receptors were sampled from a woman between 18 and 29 years old in good health and CMV-seropositive.

This clone was recorded a few times. The chain couples TRBV13 to TRBJ2-2; TRBD2 aligns across 7 bases. This CDR3 has 15 residues. Unmatched junction bases numbered 3, after V lost 3 bases and J lost 2 bases. In germline, CDR1 is PRHDT, CDR2 FYEKMQ (reference sequence). This CDR3 reads CASSFGLVNTGELFF. The CDR3 nucleotides read TGTGCCAGCAGCTTCGGACTAGTTAACACCGGGGAGCTGTTTTTT.

The CDR3: CASSFSSGSADTQYF. The CDR3, as DNA: TGTGCCAGCAGCTTCTCGAGCGGGAGTGCGGATACGCAGTATTTT. The chain uses TRBV5-4 and TRBJ2-3; TRBD2 agrees at 8 bases. Losses at the gene ends were 2 bases for V and 6 bases for J; bases not matched to a gene: 8. The CDR3 is 15 amino acids. The germline gives CDR1 SGHNT, CDR2 YYREEE (reference sequence). Using reference TRBV5-4 and TRBJ2-3 for the parts outside the CDR3, the full variable domain is ETGVTQSPTHLIKTRGQQVTLRCSSQSGHNTVSWYQQALGQGPQFIFQYYREEENGRGNFPPRFSGLQFPNYSSELNVNALELDDSALYLCASSFSSGSADTQYFGPGTRLTVL.

This clone appeared a few times. The CDR3 loop is CASSLLEGATYEQYF. The CDR3 bases are TGTGCCAGCAGCTTGTTGGAGGGAGCGACCTACGAGCAGTACTTC. This chain links TRBV5-4 with TRBJ2-7, with a tentative D call TRBD2 (6 bases). This CDR3 has 15 residues. Germline values: CDR1 SGHNT, CDR2 YYREEE (reference sequence). Deletions cut 1 base from V and 2 bases from J, with 13 bases between.

This clone was observed a few times. V is TRBV11-2 and J is TRBJ1-1, with a weak D call TRBD1 (5 bases). The CDR3 covers 14 residues. Trimming removed 7 bases from V and 0 bases from J, with 12 bases in between. Germline values: CDR1 SGHAT, CDR2 FQNNGV. CDR3 in amino acids: CASNSGGMNTEAFF. The CDR3 DNA follows: TGTGCCAGCAATTCCGGGGGGATGAACACTGAAGCTTTCTTT. The entire variable domain, with the rest obtained from reference TRBV11-2 and TRBJ1-1, is as follows: EAGVAQSPRYKIIEKRQSVAFWCNPISGHATLYWYQQILGQGPKLLIQFQNNGVVDDSQLPKDRFSAERLKGVDSTLKIQPAKLEDSAVYLCASNSGGMNTEAFFGQGTRLTVV.

This chain uses TRBV29-1 with TRBJ1-1; D is perhaps TRBD1 (5 bases). CDR1 and CDR2 from the germline V gene are SQVTM and ANQGSEA. This CDR3 has 14 residues. Trimming cost V 7 bases and J 4 bases, with 19 bases left between them. The CDR3 coding sequence is TGCAGCGGCTTTCGGCAGGGTAGTTTCACTGAAGCTTTCTTT. This translates into CSGFRQGSFTEAFF.

This clone has more than one count but fewer than ten. The rearrangement joins TRBV7-9 to TRBJ2-2; 7 bases are shared with TRBD2. The CDR3 totals 12 residues. The germline V gene has CDR1 SEHNR and CDR2 FQNEAQ (reference sequence). The V segment lost 5 bases and the J segment 7 bases; nucleotides outside the gene matches: 1. The CDR3 loop is CASSPGGGELFF. CDR3 coding DNA: TGTGCCAGCAGCCCGGGAGGCGGGGAGCTGTTTTTT.

This clone was counted only a few times. This chain connects TRBV6-5 to TRBJ1-1, with a possible D match to TRBD1 (6 bases). The CDR3 loop spans 11 amino acids. The germline V and J ends were trimmed by 11 bases and 3 bases, with 10 bases remaining between them. The germline V gene encodes CDR1 MNHEY and CDR2 SVGAGI. The CDR3 loop reads CAGQGYTEAFF. CDR3 in DNA: TGTGCCGGCCAGGGGTACACTGAAGCTTTCTTT.

The genes are TRBV7-3 and TRBJ2-7; D might be TRBD1 (5 bases). Trimming removed 5 bases at V and 1 base at J, with 6 bases between. Germline V CDR1 and CDR2: SGHTA, FQGTGA. CDR3 size: 12 residues. The CDR3 DNA reads as TGTGCCAGCAGCCCAGGGTCCTACGAGCAGTACTTC. This translates into CASSPGSYEQYF.

J is TRBJ2-7 and V is TRBV6-1; maybe TRBD2 (5 bases). Trimming pared 8 bases from V and 3 bases from J, leaving 17 bases between. Germline lookup yields CDR1 MNHNS and CDR2 SASEGT. This CDR3 has 14 amino acids. The CDR3 protein is CASESGYTFYEQYF. DNA of the CDR3: TGTGCCAGCGAATCGGGATACACCTTCTACGAGCAGTACTTC.

The chain couples TRBV11-3 to TRBJ1-6; TRBD1 matches at 8 bases. The CDR3 runs 15 residues. Germline loops: CDR1 SGHNT, CDR2 YENEEA. With V trimmed by 2 bases and J by 8 bases, 5 bases remained unmatched. CDR3 loop: CASSLTSGGDSPLHF. CDR3 nucleotides: TGTGCCAGCAGCTTAACTTCAGGGGGCGATTCACCCCTCCACTTT.

With respect to this clone: Mismatch with germline at one junction end may stem from a read error. The rearrangement uses TRBV7-9 and TRBJ1-2; 7 bases are shared with TRBD1. The CDR3 extends over 8 amino acids. CDR1 is SEHNR, CDR2 FQNEAQ, per germline (reference sequence). Here the CDR3 DNA reads TGTGCCAGCGAAACAGGGGACTTC. It translates to CASETGDF.

This clone was recorded a few times. The chain couples TRBV7-9 to TRBJ2-7, with D possibly matching TRBD2 (6 bases). Per the germline V gene, CDR1 is SEHNR and CDR2 is FQNEAQ (reference sequence). The CDR3 length is 17 residues. V was trimmed by 4 bases and J by 3 bases, leaving 22 bases between them. The CDR3 is CASSSFGGSGTNYEQYF. In nucleotides, the CDR3 is TGTGCCAGCAGCTCCTTTGGTGGTAGCGGAACCAACTACGAGCAGTACTTC.

V usage is TRBV7-9 and J usage is TRBJ2-7; 7 nucleotides match TRBD2. Per the germline V gene, CDR1 is SEHNR and CDR2 is FQNEAQ (reference sequence). This CDR3 spans 14 amino acids. The V gene end was trimmed by 5 bases and the J gene end by 4 bases; junction bases not matched to a gene: 8. The CDR3 is CASSRETGGYEQYF. The CDR3 DNA sequence: TGTGCCAGCAGCCGGGAGACGGGAGGTTACGAGCAGTACTTC.

CDR3 residues: CASSIVVPSGYPYEQYF. In DNA form, the CDR3 reads TGTGCCAGTAGTATTGTTGTGCCTAGCGGATACCCCTACGAGCAGTACTTC. V usage is TRBV19 and J usage is TRBJ2-7; TRBD2 matches 7 bases. Looked up from germline, CDR1 is LNHDA and CDR2 is SQIVND (reference sequence). The CDR3 has 17 amino acids. V lost 3 bases and J lost 2; bases outside the gene matches: 13.

This clone was seen more than once but under ten times. The chain uses TRBV11-3 and TRBJ2-5; D may be TRBD2 (6 bases). V dropped 1 base and J dropped 2 bases, with 11 bases sitting between them. Germline CDR1 SGHNT, CDR2 YENEEA. The CDR3 covers 15 residues. The CDR3 coding sequence is TGTGCCAGCAGCTTAGTAGGAGGGCAGCAAGAGACCCAGTACTTC. This sequence encodes CASSLVGGQQETQYF.

The chain employs TRBV5-4 and TRBJ2-5; D is unresolved. Germline values: CDR1 SGHNT, CDR2 YYREEE (reference sequence). CDR3 length equals 15 residues. V was pared by 4 bases and J by 5 bases, with 18 bases between. CDR3 residues: CASSHDLEFGETQYF. Here the CDR3 DNA reads TGTGCCAGCAGCCATGATCTAGAGTTCGGCGAGACCCAGTACTTC.

The chain employs TRBV7-9 and TRBJ2-2, with TRBD2 identical over 9 bases. The length of the CDR3 is 18 residues. Germline CDR1 is SEHNR and CDR2 is FQNEAQ (reference sequence). V was clipped by 3 bases and J by 7 bases; unmatched bases: 15. CDR3 sequence reads: CASSFGPSGASAIGELFF. The CDR3 coding sequence is TGTGCCAGCAGCTTCGGTCCTAGCGGGGCCTCGGCGATCGGGGAGCTGTTTTTT.

This clone was found a few times. The rearrangement links TRBV18 to TRBJ1-4; TRBD1 aligns across 10 bases. The CDR3 runs 15 residues. The V gene end was trimmed by 2 bases and the J gene end by 10 bases; junction bases not matched to a gene: 7. Per germline, CDR1 KGHSH and CDR2 LQKENI. CDR3 sequence (DNA): TGTGCCAGCTCACCAGGGACAGGGGACCCTGGAAAACTGTTTTTT. This encodes CASSPGTGDPGKLFF. Full variable domain (outside the CDR3, taken from reference TRBV18 and TRBJ1-4): NAGVMQNPRHLVRRRGQEARLRCSPMKGHSHVYWYRQLPEEGLKFMVYLQKENIIDESGMPKERFSAEFPKEGPSILRIQQVVRGDSAAYFCASSPGTGDPGKLFFGSGTQLSVL.

The V and J genes are TRBV29-1 and TRBJ1-3; TRBD1 might be the D (6 bases). From germline, CDR1 is SQVTM and CDR2 ANQGSEA. Trimming stripped 4 bases from V and 1 base from J, with 8 bases between. The CDR3 is made up of 13 amino acids. For the CDR3, the DNA is TGCAGCGTTGTACAGGGATCTGGAAACACCATATATTTT. Residues: CSVVQGSGNTIYF. The entire variable domain, with the rest obtained from reference TRBV29-1 and TRBJ1-3, is as follows: SAVISQKPSRDICQRGTSLTIQCQVDSQVTMMFWYRQQPGQSLTLIATANQGSEATYESGFVIDKFPISRPNLTFSTLTVSNMSPEDSSIYLCSVVQGSGNTIYFGEGSWLTVV.

V is TRBV9 and J is TRBJ2-5; TRBD2 matches 9 bases. V was pared by 0 bases and J by 5 bases, with 8 bases of the junction left unmatched. This CDR3 contains 16 residues. Germline V gives CDR1 SGDLS, CDR2 YYNGEE. CDR3 DNA sequence: TGTGCCAGCAGCGTAGGGGTAGCGGGAGAGGTTGAGACCCAGTACTTC. It yields the protein CASSVGVAGEVETQYF.

This sequence joins TRBV29-1 and TRBJ1-5, with a tentative D call TRBD1 (6 bases). V dropped 5 bases and J dropped 7 bases, with 15 bases sitting between them. This CDR3 has 13 amino acids. Per germline, CDR1 SQVTM and CDR2 ANQGSEA. Written as DNA, the CDR3 is TGCAGCGTTCGACAGGCTCCGGGACAGCCCCAGCATTTT. It codes for CSVRQAPGQPQHF.

This clone was observed a handful of times. The J gene is TRBJ1-1, the V gene TRBV10-3, with D hard to call. Germline CDR1 and CDR2: ENHRY and SYGVKD. V dropped 0 bases and J dropped 3 bases, with 8 bases sitting between them. The CDR3 runs to 14 residues. CDR3 sequence (DNA): TGTGCCATCAGTGAGTCGGGCGGGTACACTGAAGCTTTCTTT. Its translation is CAISESGGYTEAFF.

Only a few counts were recorded for this clone. This rearrangement joins TRBV28 to TRBJ2-7; D gene uncertain. The ends were cut back, 6 bases at V and 2 bases at J, with 5 bases in the middle. The CDR3 is made up of 11 amino acids. In germline, CDR1 is MDHEN, CDR2 SYDVKM. CDR3 loop: CASRVAYEQYF. CDR3 sequence (DNA): TGTGCCAGCAGGGTAGCCTACGAGCAGTACTTC.

The chain employs TRBV29-1 and TRBJ1-1; TRBD1 matches at 9 bases. The CDR3 extends over 13 amino acids. V gave up 7 bases and J gave up 1 base; unmatched junction bases: 4. From germline, CDR1 is SQVTM and CDR2 ANQGSEA. For the CDR3, the DNA is TGCAGCGGGCTACAGGGGGCGAACACTGAAGCTTTCTTT. This encodes CSGLQGANTEAFF.

The rearrangement links TRBV27 to TRBJ1-1, with a weak D call TRBD1 (5 bases). The CDR3 sequence is 13 residues long. The ends were cut back, 5 bases at V and 5 bases at J, with 12 bases in the middle. Looked up from germline, CDR1 is MNHEY and CDR2 is SMNVEV (reference sequence). The CDR3 bases are TGTGCCAGCAGTGGTCAGGGATCTACTGAAGCTTTCTTT. The encoded protein is CASSGQGSTEAFF.